One T cell receptor beta chain is described in this entry. The sample belongs to a study of blood T cell repertoires in COVID-19. Study overall: Sites in the United States, Italy and Spain provided acute and convalescent COVID-19 samples. PBMCs, B-cell-depleted T cells, or T cells provided the cDNA or gDNA that made up the material.

Per the original methods: Counts of nucleated cells, estimated from reference gene primer amplification, were obtained. TCRdb's table, derived via immunoSEQ multiplex PCR, lists solely in-frame clones and lacks some. That table supplies the V and J calls and clone size; D and trimming were determined from the DNA. The data contain over 250,000 clones, around 87% of them singletons. The CDR3 length is 14 residues. Looked up from germline, CDR1 is SNHLY and CDR2 is FYNNEI. V lost 7 bases, J lost 4 bases, and 7 bases stayed unmatched. The chain joins TRBV2 to TRBJ2-7, with 10 positions matching TRBD1. The TCR was taken from a woman in her fifties or sixties with acute or convalescent COVID-19. Sequenced input: peripheral blood. CDR3 amino acids: CASMGDRGEYEQYF. The CDR3 DNA follows: TGTGCCAGCATGGGGGACAGGGGAGAGTACGAGCAGTACTTC. Filled out from reference TRBV2 and TRBJ2-7, the complete variable domain reads EPEVTQTPSHQVTQMGQEVILRCVPISNHLYFYWYRQILGQKVEFLVSFYNNEISEKSEIFDDQFSVERPDGSNFTLKIRSTKLEDSAMYFCASMGDRGEYEQYFGPGTRLTVT.